This TCR beta chain was identified during a study of technical replicates of blood from several donors. The repertoire was sequenced with immunoSEQ multiplex PCR; TCRdb's copy has only in-frame clones and lacks some. The sample lists 75,000 to 90,000 clones, 80% to 95% occurring once. The CDR3 is 10 residues long. V lost 8 bases and J lost 5, with 6 bases in between. Per the germline V gene, CDR1 is SNHLY and CDR2 is FYNNEI. This clone was observed once. The chain uses TRBV2 and TRBJ1-2, with D uncertain. The sequencing input was T cells isolated from PBMCs. The TCR was taken from a human donor in good health. The CDR3 DNA reads as TGTGCCAGCGAAGAGTATGGCTACACCTTC. Protein: CASEEYGYTF.